This TCR beta chain is from a study of beta chain features in type 1 diabetes. General study findings and limits: Type 1 diabetes patients had moderately but significantly shorter TCRB CDR3s in all four CD4+ subsets.

What was sequenced were expressed TCRB transcripts, since all of the isolated RNA had been reverse transcribed. Sequencing was performed with immunoSEQ multiplex PCR; in TCRdb, only in-frame clones are kept and a portion is missing. Among around 250,000 clones listed, approximately 15% were seen once. V shed 4 bases and J shed 1 base, with 14 bases lying between them. This CDR3 spans 15 amino acids. CDR1 and CDR2 from the germline V gene are SGHTS and YDEGEE. A word on this clone: Its matching antigen is unknown.

This sequence joins TRBV5-8 and TRBJ1-1; D not certain. This TCR was sampled from a man aged 25 to 45 with type 1 diabetes. The sample taken for sequencing was naive CD4+ T cells from blood. The CDR3 DNA reads TGTGCCAGCAGCCCACGGGTGCGGAAGAACACTGAAGCTTTCTTT. It is translated as CASSPRVRKNTEAFF.